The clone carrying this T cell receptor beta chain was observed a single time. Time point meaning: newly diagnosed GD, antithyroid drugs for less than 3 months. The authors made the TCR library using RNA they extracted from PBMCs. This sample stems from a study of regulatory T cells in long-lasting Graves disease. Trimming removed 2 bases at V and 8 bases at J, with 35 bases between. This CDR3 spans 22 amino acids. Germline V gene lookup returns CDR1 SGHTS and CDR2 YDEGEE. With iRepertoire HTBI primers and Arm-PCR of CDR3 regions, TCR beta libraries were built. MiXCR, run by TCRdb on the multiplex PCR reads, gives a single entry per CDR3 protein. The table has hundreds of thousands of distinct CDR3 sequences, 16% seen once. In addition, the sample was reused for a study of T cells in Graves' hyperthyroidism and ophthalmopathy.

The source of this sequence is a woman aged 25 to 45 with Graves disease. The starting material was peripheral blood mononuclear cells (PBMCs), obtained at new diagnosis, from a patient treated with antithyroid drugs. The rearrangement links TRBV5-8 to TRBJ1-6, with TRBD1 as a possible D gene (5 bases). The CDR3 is CASSFRTAGGGVWRKLDSPLHF. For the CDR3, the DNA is TGTGCCAGCAGCTTTCGAACAGCGGGTGGGGGTGTATGGAGGAAGCTTGATTCACCCCTCCACTTT.